Shown below are 24 T cell receptor beta chains from a single sample sequenced in a study of technical replicates of blood from several donors. The protocol was immunoSEQ multiplex PCR, while the TCRdb copy is restricted to in-frame clones and leaves out a portion. The data hold 55,000 to 75,000 clones, with approximately 90% observed a single time. Sequenced sample: T cells isolated from PBMCs. Every receptor here comes from a human donor in good health.

The CDR3, as DNA: TGTGCCAGCAGCTTAGTGACTGCTGGGTTGGATCAGCCCCAGCATTTT. It translates to CASSLVTAGLDQPQHF. The chain is built from TRBV7-9 and TRBJ1-5; D is unresolved. Deletions cut 1 base from V and 5 bases from J, with 15 bases between. The CDR3 is 16 residues long. Germline V lookup: CDR1 SEHNR, CDR2 FQNEAQ (reference sequence).

J is TRBJ1-2 and V is TRBV2; D gene uncertain. The V gene's germline CDR1 is SNHLY and CDR2 FYNNEI. V was shortened by 3 bases and J by 2 bases, with 4 bases between the two germline ends. There are 12 residues in the CDR3. CDR3 in DNA: TGTGCCAGCAGTGACCAAAACTATGGCTACACCTTC. This gives the protein CASSDQNYGYTF.

This chain links TRBV27 with TRBJ2-1; possibly TRBD2 for D (6 bases). The CDR3 is 15 amino acids. Per germline, CDR1 MNHEY and CDR2 SMNVEV (reference sequence). Trimming shortened V by 3 bases and J by 10 bases, and 19 bases separated the two germline ends. The CDR3 is CASSFPGTPYGEQFF. The CDR3 region has the DNA TGTGCCAGCAGTTTCCCCGGGACTCCCTACGGGGAGCAGTTCTTC.

The chain links TRBV6-5 to TRBJ1-2, with TRBD1 as a possible D gene (6 bases). There are 12 residues in the CDR3. Trimming stripped 8 bases from V and 8 bases from J, with 15 bases between. In germline, CDR1 is MNHEY, CDR2 SVGAGI. CDR3 region: CASSSGGPGYTF. For the CDR3, the DNA is TGTGCCAGCTCTAGCGGGGGGCCCGGCTACACCTTC.

The rearrangement joins TRBV28 to TRBJ2-1, with D perhaps TRBD2 (6 bases). Trimming took 3 bases from V and 2 from J, leaving 8 bases between them. The CDR3 totals 14 residues. Germline values: CDR1 MDHEN, CDR2 SYDVKM. The CDR3 sequence is CASSLGGTYNEQFF. The CDR3 nucleotides read TGTGCCAGCAGTTTGGGGGGTACCTACAATGAGCAGTTCTTC.

This chain joins TRBV10-2 and TRBJ2-7; TRBD1 agrees at 7 bases. Germline lookup yields CDR1 WSHSY and CDR2 SAAADI. The CDR3 extends over 16 amino acids. V dropped 2 bases and J dropped 6; count of bases not matched to a gene: 13. CDR3 bases: TGCGCCAGCAGTGAGCCCGACCGGACAGGTTCTGTCGAGCAGTACTTC. Its translation: CASSEPDRTGSVEQYF.

V and J are TRBV5-4 and TRBJ2-3; perhaps TRBD1 as D (6 bases). Germline V gene data show CDR1 as SGHNT and CDR2 as YYREEE (reference sequence). The CDR3 is 14 residues long. The V end was cut by 4 bases, the J end by 4 bases, with 13 bases between. In DNA, the CDR3 is TGTGCCAGCAGCCAAAAGGGGGTCTCAGATACGCAGTATTTT. As protein: CASSQKGVSDTQYF.

CDR3 sequence (DNA): TGTGCCTGCCGTAGGGAGGGCATTCCCGAGCAGTACTTC. This translates into CACRREGIPEQYF. The chain joins TRBV6-5 to TRBJ2-7, with 7 bases that match TRBD2. CDR1 is MNHEY, CDR2 SVGAGI, per germline. The junction had 13 bases not matched to a gene; V was cut back by 11 bases and J by 6 bases. The CDR3 has 13 amino acids.

The CDR3 coding sequence is TGTGCCAGCAGTTACGGGAGCTCCTACAATGAGCAGTTCTTC. Amino acids: CASSYGSSYNEQFF. This chain links TRBV6-5 with TRBJ2-1, with TRBD2 as a possible D gene (5 bases). Germline V lookup: CDR1 MNHEY, CDR2 SVGAGI. Trimming took off 2 bases at V and 0 bases at J, with 5 bases between the two ends. The CDR3 extends over 14 amino acids.

V is TRBV7-3 and J is TRBJ2-5, with 10 bases matching TRBD2. Germline CDR1 and CDR2: SGHTA and FQGTGA. The V segment lost 5 bases and the J segment 2 bases; nucleotides outside the gene matches: 5. The CDR3 runs 15 residues. Here the CDR3 reads CASSPGTSEQETQYF. DNA of the CDR3: TGTGCCAGCAGCCCTGGGACTAGCGAGCAAGAGACCCAGTACTTC.

This clone showed up just once. The gene calls are TRBV5-1 and TRBJ2-5; D is perhaps TRBD1 (6 bases). This CDR3 is 14 amino acids long. Germline CDR1 is SGHRS and CDR2 is YFSETQ. V was clipped by 3 bases and J by 2 bases, with 11 bases between them. The CDR3 protein is CASSWGQGQETQYF. CDR3 sequence (DNA): TGCGCCAGCAGCTGGGGACAAGGACAAGAGACCCAGTACTTC.

In this sample, this clone turned up once. This rearrangement joins TRBV13 to TRBJ1-1; 7 bases align to TRBD1. CDR1 PRHDT and CDR2 FYEKMQ come from the germline V gene (reference sequence). The CDR3 loop spans 14 amino acids. Losses at the gene ends were 5 bases for V and 4 bases for J; bases not matched to a gene: 7. Here the CDR3 reads CASSLRGLATEAFF. CDR3 DNA: TGTGCCAGCAGCCTAAGGGGGCTGGCCACTGAAGCTTTCTTT.

The rearrangement links TRBV10-3 to TRBJ1-2; TRBD1 is a possible D gene (5 bases). Looked up from germline, CDR1 is ENHRY and CDR2 is SYGVKD. Trimming stripped 0 bases from V and 4 bases from J, with 6 bases between. CDR3 size: 13 residues. CDR3 loop: CAISESQGYGYTF. CDR3 bases: TGTGCCATCAGTGAGTCTCAGGGCTATGGCTACACCTTC.

The V and J genes are TRBV5-1 and TRBJ1-2, with 8 bases matching TRBD1. From germline, CDR1 is SGHRS and CDR2 YFSETQ. CDR3 length equals 14 residues. The junction had 6 bases not matched to a gene; V was cut back by 4 bases and J by 4 bases. For the CDR3, the DNA is TGCGCCAGCAGCATTGATGGGACAGGCTATGGCTACACCTTC. Translation: CASSIDGTGYGYTF.

This clone was observed a handful of times. This chain links TRBV7-9 with TRBJ2-5, with 11 bases matching TRBD2. CDR1 and CDR2 (germline): SEHNR, FQNEAQ (reference sequence). The junction had 8 bases not matched to a gene; V was cut back by 4 bases and J by 4 bases. The CDR3 covers 16 residues. CDR3 region: CASSSRTSGFGETQYF. The DNA of the CDR3 is TGTGCCAGCAGCTCAAGGACTAGCGGGTTTGGAGAGACCCAGTACTTC. The full variable domain, completed using reference TRBV7-9 and TRBJ2-5, is DTGVSQNPRHKITKRGQNVTFRCDPISEHNRLYWYRQTLGQGPEFLTYFQNEAQLEKSRLLSDRFSAERPKGSFSTLEIQRTEQGDSAMYLCASSSRTSGFGETQYFGPGTRLLVL.

The chain recombines TRBV30 with TRBJ1-2; 11 positions match TRBD1. The CDR3 runs to 18 residues. CDR1 is GTSNPN and CDR2 is SVGIG in the germline V gene (reference sequence). After removal of 4 bases from V and 3 bases from J, the junction contained 16 bases not matched to a gene. The CDR3 region is CAWIKPYQGQGVDYGYTF. CDR3 in DNA: TGTGCCTGGATTAAACCCTACCAGGGACAGGGGGTCGACTATGGCTACACCTTC.

This chain joins TRBV19 and TRBJ1-2, with D hard to call. Germline CDR1 is LNHDA and CDR2 is SQIVND (reference sequence). The CDR3 runs to 12 residues. With 4 bases removed from V and 4 bases from J, the gap between germline ends came to 7 bases. In nucleotides, the CDR3 is TGTGCCAGTAGTAACAGTTTCTATGGCTACACCTTC. Its protein is CASSNSFYGYTF.

The V and J genes are TRBV5-1 and TRBJ2-1, with 8 positions matching TRBD2. Germline V lookup: CDR1 SGHRS, CDR2 YFSETQ. The CDR3 covers 15 residues. With 4 bases clipped from V and 6 bases from J, the junction kept 9 bases outside the gene matches. The CDR3 spells CASSLLAVNPNEQFF. CDR3 nucleotides: TGCGCCAGCAGCCTACTAGCGGTGAACCCCAATGAGCAGTTCTTC.

The V call is TRBV2, the J call TRBJ2-2; D may be TRBD1 (6 bases). The CDR3 is 16 amino acids. V shed 4 bases and J shed 1 base, with 13 bases lying between them. The germline V gene has CDR1 SNHLY and CDR2 FYNNEI. This CDR3 is CASSVLGQLNTGELFF. Here the CDR3 DNA reads TGTGCCAGCAGTGTACTCGGACAGTTGAACACCGGGGAGCTGTTTTTT. Using reference TRBV2 and TRBJ2-2 for the parts outside the CDR3, the full variable domain is EPEVTQTPSHQVTQMGQEVILRCVPISNHLYFYWYRQILGQKVEFLVSFYNNEISEKSEIFDDQFSVERPDGSNFTLKIRSTKLEDSAMYFCASSVLGQLNTGELFFGEGSRLTVL.

The V call is TRBV7-9, the J call TRBJ2-1, with D unclear. V dropped 6 bases and J dropped 4 bases, with 10 bases sitting between them. Germline CDR1 reads SEHNR; CDR2 reads FQNEAQ (reference sequence). CDR3 length equals 13 residues. In nucleotides, the CDR3 is TGTGCCAGCAGACGCGACACGTACAATGAGCAGTTCTTC. It codes for CASRRDTYNEQFF.

The chain recombines TRBV5-1 with TRBJ1-2, with 7 bases that match TRBD1. V gave up 4 bases and J gave up 5 bases; unmatched junction bases: 8. Germline V gene sequence: CDR1 SGHRS, CDR2 YFSETQ. The CDR3 runs to 14 residues. The CDR3 DNA is TGCGCCAGCAGCGTGGGACAGAACTTATATGGCTACACCTTC. Its protein product is CASSVGQNLYGYTF.

The J gene is TRBJ2-2, the V gene TRBV15; 9 bases align to TRBD2. The CDR3 is 17 residues long. The V gene's germline CDR1 is LNHNV and CDR2 YYDKDF (reference sequence). Germline trimming cut 0 bases from V and 7 bases from J; bases unmatched to any gene: 9. CDR3 loop: CATSREIAGVGNGELFF. CDR3 in DNA: TGTGCCACCAGCAGAGAAATAGCGGGAGTTGGTAACGGGGAGCTGTTTTTT.

This clone has more than one count but fewer than ten. The chain is built from TRBV11-2 and TRBJ1-1; possibly TRBD1 for D (5 bases). Germline V gene sequence: CDR1 SGHAT, CDR2 FQNNGV. V lost 3 bases to trimming and J lost 6 bases, with 14 bases between them. The CDR3 is 14 amino acids. The CDR3: CASSLQGGVAEAFF. The CDR3 DNA follows: TGTGCCAGCAGCTTGCAGGGAGGAGTTGCTGAAGCTTTCTTT.

The chain links TRBV28 to TRBJ2-3; TRBD2 aligns across 16 bases. The CDR3 extends over 19 amino acids. V was clipped by 6 bases and J by 1 base; unmatched bases: 10. The V gene's germline CDR1 is MDHEN and CDR2 SYDVKM. The CDR3 is CASRVPGLAGGPGTDTQYF. The DNA for the CDR3 is TGTGCCAGCAGAGTACCGGGACTAGCGGGAGGGCCTGGCACAGATACGCAGTATTTT. Full variable domain (outside the CDR3, taken from reference TRBV28 and TRBJ2-3): DVKVTQSSRYLVKRTGEKVFLECVQDMDHENMFWYRQDPGLGLRLIYFSYDVKMKEKGDIPEGYSVSREKKERFSLILESASTNQTSMYLCASRVPGLAGGPGTDTQYFGPGTRLTVL.